This TCR beta chain was documented in a study of cytomegalovirus exposure and HLA in healthy donors. Looking at the study overall: HLA-typed donors were the source of approximately 88 million unique TCRs, which an early data release held. Findings of the study overall: Information on immune exposure was restricted to one variable (CMV serostatus). The study designated 164 TCR beta chains cytomegalovirus-associated. A few CMV-associated chains proved CMV antigen-specific in vitro.

The CDR3 covers 14 residues. Germline assignment: CDR1 MNHEY and CDR2 SMNVEV (reference sequence). Trimming took off 2 bases at V and 5 bases at J, with 12 bases between the two ends. For this clone: Its specificity is unknown.

PCR primers comprised 60 Vbeta and 13 Jbeta primers. The assay was immunoSEQ multiplex PCR, and TCRdb's table has in-frame clones only and misses some. The top ten hold roughly an eighth of the sample, which has about 200,000 clones, around 78% seen once. The sequence derives from a young woman in good health and CMV-seropositive. What was sequenced was PBMCs. This rearrangement joins TRBV27 to TRBJ1-1; D call uncertain. The CDR3 DNA follows: TGTGCCAGCAGTTTAACGGCAGGCCGGACTGAAGCTTTCTTT. The encoded protein is CASSLTAGRTEAFF.